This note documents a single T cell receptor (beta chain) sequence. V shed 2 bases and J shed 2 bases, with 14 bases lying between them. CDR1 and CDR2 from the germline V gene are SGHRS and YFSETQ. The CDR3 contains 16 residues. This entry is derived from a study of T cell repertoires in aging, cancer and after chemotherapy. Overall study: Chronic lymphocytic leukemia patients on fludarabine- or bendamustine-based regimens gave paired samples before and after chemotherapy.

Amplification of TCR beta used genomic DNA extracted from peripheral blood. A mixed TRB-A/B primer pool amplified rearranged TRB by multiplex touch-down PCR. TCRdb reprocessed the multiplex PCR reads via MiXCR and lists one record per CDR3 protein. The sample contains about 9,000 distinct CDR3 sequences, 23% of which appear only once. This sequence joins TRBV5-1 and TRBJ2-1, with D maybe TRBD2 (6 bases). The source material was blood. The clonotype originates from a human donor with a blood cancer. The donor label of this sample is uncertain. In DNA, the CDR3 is TGCGCCAGCAGCTTAACAGCGGGTGGGACCTACAATGAGCAGTTCTTC. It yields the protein CASSLTAGGTYNEQFF.